This T cell receptor beta chain was documented in a study of T cell responses to AZD1222 COVID-19 vaccine. Regarding the study as a whole: Among vaccine-associated CD4 TCRs, coverage spanned spike, with dominance at 160-218 and 743-854. Repertoire sampling happened only post peak T cell response. Nearly half of spike-specific TCRs reportedly target variant regions that are unmutated in the B.1.351 and B.1.1.7 variants.

TCRdb keeps only in-frame clones here, not all; method: immunoSEQ multiplex PCR. The sample holds about 150,000 clones, roughly 92% seen once. This clone was counted once. What it binds is unknown. Source: peripheral blood, taken on day 0 of AZD1222 vaccination. This sequence originates from an adult in good health.

CDR3 nucleotide sequence: TGTGCCAGCAGTTACTCAACAGGGCAAGCGTCACCCCTCCACTTT. This sequence encodes CASSYSTGQASPLHF. The V gene is TRBV6-5, the J gene TRBJ1-6; maybe TRBD1 (6 bases). From germline, CDR1 is MNHEY and CDR2 SVGAGI. This CDR3 contains 15 residues. The germline V and J ends were trimmed by 0 bases and 10 bases, with 13 bases remaining between them.